This entry features one T cell receptor beta chain sequence. Authors' data handling: It was from reference gene primer amplification that nucleated cell counts were estimated. Produced via immunoSEQ multiplex PCR; TCRdb's table is partial and in-frame only. Clone size and the V and J calls come from that table; the DNA yielded D and trimming. This table has 25,000 to 35,000 clones, roughly 90% appearing once. This sample stems from a study of blood T cell repertoires in COVID-19. About the study: COVID-19 samples collected from the United States, Italy and Spain covered acute and convalescent phases. T cells, B-cell-depleted T cells, or PBMCs provided the cDNA or gDNA that served as material.

Germline V gene data show CDR1 as LNHDA and CDR2 as SQIVND (reference sequence). Trimming took 4 bases from V and 6 from J; bases not matched to a gene: 4. This CDR3 is 13 amino acids long. Sequenced input: peripheral blood. This sequence was found in a man aged 55 to 70 with active COVID-19. The chain recombines TRBV19 with TRBJ2-5, with 8 bases that match TRBD2. CDR3 region: CASSNSGEKTQYF. The DNA of the CDR3 is TGTGCCAGTAGTAATAGCGGGGAGAAGACCCAGTACTTC.